A selection of T cell receptor beta chains follows, all from one sample in a study of spatial heterogeneity in lung cancer. Each CDR3 protein is one row after TCRdb ran MiXCR on the 5' RACE reads. This sample has 75,000 or so distinct CDR3 sequences, with 8% found just once. Sample: PBMCs, taken at surgery. The receptor set was obtained from a male donor with early-stage non-small cell lung cancer. CDR3s include the opening cysteine and the closing phenylalanine or tryptophan. The D gene is left open where the match is weak. Clone size is not always given. Where it is, it says once, few, many or a class for expanded clones.

clone_size	v_call	j_call	d_call	cdr3_nt	cdr3_aa
many	TRBV6-2/TRBV6-3	TRBJ1-1	.	TGTGCCAGCAGTACCCAGGGTACCACTGAAGCTTTCTTT	CASSTQGTTEAFF
many	TRBV2	TRBJ1-2	.	TGTGCCAGCAGTGATGGCCAGGAGTCTAACTATGGCTACACCTTC	CASSDGQESNYGYTF
.	TRBV3-1	TRBJ2-7	.	TGTGCCAGCAGCCAAGAACAGGCTAGTCACGAGCAGTACTTC	CASSQEQASHEQYF
many	TRBV11-1	TRBJ1-2	.	TGTGCCAGCACCGCCAGACCCGGAAATCCCTGGGGCTACACCTTC	CASTARPGNPWGYTF
few	TRBV7-8	TRBJ1-2	.	TGTGCCAGCAGCTTACGACGGAACTATGGCTACACCTTC	CASSLRRNYGYTF
few	TRBV20-1	TRBJ2-5	TRBD2	TGCAGTGCTAGGAGTTTAGCGGGTCTGACCCAGTACTTC	CSARSLAGLTQYF
.	TRBV6-5	TRBJ2-1	TRBD2	TGTGCCAGCAGTCCCAGCGGGACCTCCTACAATGAGCAGTTCTTC	CASSPSGTSYNEQFF
many	TRBV27	TRBJ2-7	.	TGTGCCAGCAGTTTAGGGTTCGAGCAGTACTTC	CASSLGFEQYF
many	TRBV3-1	TRBJ1-1	.	TGTGCCAGCAGCCAAGGATGGGGAGAGAGCACTGAAGCTTTCTTT	CASSQGWGESTEAFF
few	TRBV7-2	TRBJ1-2	.	TGTGCCAGCAGCCCAGAATCTAACTATGGCTACACCTTC	CASSPESNYGYTF
.	TRBV6-2/TRBV6-3	TRBJ2-1	TRBD2	TGTGCCAGCAGTTACTCCGGACTAGCGGGAAGCTCCTACAATGAGCAGTTCTTC	CASSYSGLAGSSYNEQFF
few	TRBV7-9	TRBJ1-1	.	TGTGCCAGCAGTCCCGGGGACCTTACGTTCGTTGGGGCTTTCTTT	CASSPGDLTFVGAFF
few	TRBV10-3	TRBJ2-1	TRBD2	TGTGCCATCAGTGAACCCACTGGACTAGTGGGGGGTGAGCAGTTCTTC	CAISEPTGLVGGEQFF
few	TRBV7-2	TRBJ1-5	TRBD1	TGTGCCAGCAGCTTATATTTGGCAGGGGGAAATCAGCCCCAGCATTTT	CASSLYLAGGNQPQHF
many	TRBV5-1	TRBJ2-3	TRBD1	TGCGCCAGCAGCTTGAGACAGGGGGCAGGAGATACGCAGTATTTT	CASSLRQGAGDTQYF
many	TRBV7-9	TRBJ2-7	.	TGTGCCAGCAGCCCTACTGGTTACGAGCAGTACTTC	CASSPTGYEQYF
.	TRBV27	TRBJ2-5	.	TGTGCCAGCAGTTTCAGTGGAGAGACCCAGTACTTC	CASSFSGETQYF
many	TRBV24-1	TRBJ2-1	TRBD2	TGTGCCACCAGTGACGACGGGGAGCGGGATAACCTTTACAATGAGCAGTTCTTC	CATSDDGERDNLYNEQFF
many	TRBV4-3	TRBJ2-7	.	TGCGCCAGCAGCCAAGAACAGGGCTACGAGCAGTACTTC	CASSQEQGYEQYF
few	TRBV7-2	TRBJ1-1	TRBD1	TGTGCCAGCAGGCTACAGGGGACGTACCAACGTACTGAAGCTTTCTTT	CASRLQGTYQRTEAFF
.	TRBV7-6	TRBJ2-2	.	TGTGCCAGCAGCTTAAACGCCGGGGAGCTGTTTTTT	CASSLNAGELFF
.	TRBV6-1	TRBJ2-4	TRBD2	TGTGCCAGCAGTGAAGGGGGACTAGCGGGAAGCAAAAACATTCAGTACTTC	CASSEGGLAGSKNIQYF
few	TRBV10-3	TRBJ2-2	.	TGTGCCACCACGAGGGCCGGGGAGCTGTTTTTT	CATTRAGELFF
.	TRBV6-2/TRBV6-3	TRBJ2-7	TRBD2	TGTGCCAGCAGTGAGACTAGCGGGAGCTCTTCCTACGAGCAGTACTTC	CASSETSGSSSYEQYF
few	TRBV7-9	TRBJ2-5	TRBD1	TGTGCCAGCAGCGCAGGGACAGGAGAGACCCAGTACTTC	CASSAGTGETQYF
many	TRBV27	TRBJ2-7	.	TGTGCCAGCAGTTTATTGTCAGCCGGGGAGCAGTACTTC	CASSLLSAGEQYF
many	TRBV20-1	TRBJ2-7	.	TGCAGTGCTAGAAACCCGCAGGGTGAGTCCTACGAGCAGTACTTC	CSARNPQGESYEQYF
.	TRBV18	TRBJ2-7	.	TGTGCCAGCTCACCGATTTCCTTTGGCTTTGATCCCTACGAGCAGTACTTC	CASSPISFGFDPYEQYF
many	TRBV12-5	TRBJ1-1	.	TGTGCTAGTGGACTGGACGGGAACACTGAAGCTTTCTTT	CASGLDGNTEAFF
many	TRBV7-9	TRBJ1-2	.	TGTGCCAGCAGCTTAGAAGGGTATGGCTACACCTTC	CASSLEGYGYTF
few	TRBV4-1	TRBJ1-2	.	TGCGCCAGCAGCCAAGTGCAGTTAAACTATGGCTACACCTTC	CASSQVQLNYGYTF
few	TRBV9	TRBJ2-3	.	TGTGCCAGCAAAAATTCGGGAGCGAGGGCAGATACGCAGTATTTT	CASKNSGARADTQYF
.	TRBV6-2/TRBV6-3	TRBJ1-5	.	TGTGCCAGCAGCTACCTATCACAGGGTTTCGGTCAGCCCCAGCATTTT	CASSYLSQGFGQPQHF
.	TRBV29-1	TRBJ2-1	TRBD2	TGCAGCGTTCCCCCCGCCGGGACTAGCGGGAGAGGATCCTACAATGAGCAGTTCTTC	CSVPPAGTSGRGSYNEQFF
few	TRBV6-1	TRBJ2-1	TRBD2	TGTGCCAGCAGTCCCGGGACTACGGGGAGGAATGAGCAGTTCTTC	CASSPGTTGRNEQFF
few	TRBV2	TRBJ1-5	.	TGTGCCAGCAGTGGGGCAGGTAATCAGCCCCAGCATTTT	CASSGAGNQPQHF
.	TRBV10-3	TRBJ2-7	TRBD1	TGTGCCATCAGTGCCACCGGGACAGGGTCCTACGAGCAGTACTTC	CAISATGTGSYEQYF
many	TRBV7-8	TRBJ2-7	.	TGTGCCAGCAGCTTAGGGGTGCGGGACTACGAGCAGTACTTC	CASSLGVRDYEQYF
few	TRBV5-4	TRBJ1-1	TRBD1	TGTGCCAGCAGCTTAGGGACAGGAGTGAACACTGAAGCTTTCTTT	CASSLGTGVNTEAFF
.	TRBV7-9	TRBJ2-7	.	TGTGCCAGCAGCTTAATGGGACGGGCGTTATCATACGAGCAGTACTTC	CASSLMGRALSYEQYF
.	TRBV12-3/TRBV12-4	TRBJ2-3	.	TGTGCCAGCAGTCCCTGGGCGTCGGATACGCAGTATTTT	CASSPWASDTQYF
many	TRBV12-3/TRBV12-4	TRBJ2-2	.	TGTGCCAGCAGCCCAGGATGGGGGACCGGGGAGCTGTTTTTT	CASSPGWGTGELFF
.	TRBV7-9	TRBJ2-1	TRBD2	TGTGCCAGCAGCTTAGCGGGACTAGCGGGAGGCGCGGGGTACAATGAGCAGTTCTTC	CASSLAGLAGGAGYNEQFF
few	TRBV28	TRBJ2-7	.	TGTGCCAGCAGTTTAATGCAGGGGAACTACGAGCAGTACTTC	CASSLMQGNYEQYF
many	TRBV6-2/TRBV6-3	TRBJ2-7	TRBD2	TGTGCCAGCAGCCGCGGGACTAGCGGGGCCACCTACGAGCAGTACTTC	CASSRGTSGATYEQYF
many	TRBV2	TRBJ1-5	.	TGTGCCAGCAGTGCACAGGCCGGCAATCAGCCCCAGCATTTT	CASSAQAGNQPQHF
many	TRBV27	TRBJ2-1	TRBD2	TGTGCCACCGGGACTAGCGGGAGAAATGAGCAGTTCTTC	CATGTSGRNEQFF
few	TRBV19	TRBJ2-7	.	TGTGCCACCTCTGATCGGACCGAGCAGTACTTC	CATSDRTEQYF
many	TRBV20-1	TRBJ2-3	TRBD2	TGCAGTGCTAGCGATAGCGGGGACTACACAGATACGCAGTATTTT	CSASDSGDYTDTQYF
many	TRBV29-1	TRBJ1-1	.	TGCAGCGCCACCCTTTTGAACACTGAAGCTTTCTTT	CSATLLNTEAFF
.	TRBV20-1	TRBJ1-4	.	TGCAGTGCTAGAGCAGGACAAAATACGGAAAAACTGTTTTTT	CSARAGQNTEKLFF
few	TRBV6-6	TRBJ2-2	.	TGTGCCAGCAGTTTACGGGGAAGGGGCACCGGGGAGCTGTTTTTT	CASSLRGRGTGELFF
.	TRBV7-2	TRBJ2-1	TRBD2	TGTGCCAGCAGGGGGGAAGCGGGAGGTAGAAATGAGCAGTTCTTC	CASRGEAGGRNEQFF